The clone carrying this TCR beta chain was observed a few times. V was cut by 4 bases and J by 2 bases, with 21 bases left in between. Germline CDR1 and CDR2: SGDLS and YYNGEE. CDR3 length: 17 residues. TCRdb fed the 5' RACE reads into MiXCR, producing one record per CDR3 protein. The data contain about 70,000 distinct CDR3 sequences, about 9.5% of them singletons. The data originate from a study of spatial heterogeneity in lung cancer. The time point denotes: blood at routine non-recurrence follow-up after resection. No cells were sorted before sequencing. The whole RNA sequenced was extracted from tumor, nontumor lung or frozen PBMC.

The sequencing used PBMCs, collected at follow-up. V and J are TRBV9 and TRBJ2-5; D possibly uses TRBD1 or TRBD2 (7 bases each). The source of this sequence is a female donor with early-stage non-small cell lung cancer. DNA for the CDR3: TGTGCCAGCAGCCCCGGACTAGACAGGGACACTCAAGAGACCCAGTACTTC. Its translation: CASSPGLDRDTQETQYF.